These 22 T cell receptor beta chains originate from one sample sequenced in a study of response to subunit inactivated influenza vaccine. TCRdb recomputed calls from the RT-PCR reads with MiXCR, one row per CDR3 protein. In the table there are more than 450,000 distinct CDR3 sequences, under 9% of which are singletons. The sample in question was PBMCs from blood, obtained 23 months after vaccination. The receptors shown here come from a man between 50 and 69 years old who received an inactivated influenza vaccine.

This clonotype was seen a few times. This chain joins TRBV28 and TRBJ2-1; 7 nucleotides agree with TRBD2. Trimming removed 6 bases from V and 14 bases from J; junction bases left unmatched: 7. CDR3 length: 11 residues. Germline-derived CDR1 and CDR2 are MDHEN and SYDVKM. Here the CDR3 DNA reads TGTGCCAGCAGCAGGACTAGTCACAAGTTCTTC. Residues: CASSRTSHKFF.

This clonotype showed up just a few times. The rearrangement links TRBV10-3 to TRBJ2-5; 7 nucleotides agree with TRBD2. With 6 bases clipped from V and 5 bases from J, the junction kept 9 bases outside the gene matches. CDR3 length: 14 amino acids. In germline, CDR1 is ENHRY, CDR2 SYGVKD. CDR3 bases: TGTGCCATCAGCTCAGCGGGGAGGGTGGAGACCCAGTACTTC. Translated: CAISSAGRVETQYF.

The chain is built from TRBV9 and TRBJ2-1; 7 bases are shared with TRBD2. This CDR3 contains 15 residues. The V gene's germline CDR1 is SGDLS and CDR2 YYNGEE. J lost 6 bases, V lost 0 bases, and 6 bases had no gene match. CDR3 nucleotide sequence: TGTGCCAGCAGCGTAGAGGGACTAATCGCCAATGAGCAGTTCTTC. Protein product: CASSVEGLIANEQFF.

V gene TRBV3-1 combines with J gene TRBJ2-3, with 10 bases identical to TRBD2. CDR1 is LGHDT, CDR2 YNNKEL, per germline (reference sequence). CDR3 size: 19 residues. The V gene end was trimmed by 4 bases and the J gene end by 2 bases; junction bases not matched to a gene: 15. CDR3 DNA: TGTGCCAGCAGCCCCTTTGCCCCTAGCGGGGGCGCCCCCACAGATACGCAGTATTTT. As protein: CASSPFAPSGGAPTDTQYF.

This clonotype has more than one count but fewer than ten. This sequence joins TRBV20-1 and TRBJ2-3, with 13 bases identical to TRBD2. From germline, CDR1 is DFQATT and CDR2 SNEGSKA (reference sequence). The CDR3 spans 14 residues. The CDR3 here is CSPPGLAGQDTQYF. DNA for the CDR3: TGCAGCCCTCCGGGACTAGCGGGGCAAGATACGCAGTATTTT.

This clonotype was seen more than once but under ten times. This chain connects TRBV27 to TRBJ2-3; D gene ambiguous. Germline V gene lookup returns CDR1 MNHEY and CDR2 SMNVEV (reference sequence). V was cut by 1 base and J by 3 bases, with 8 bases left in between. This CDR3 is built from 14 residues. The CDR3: CASSLLDGTDTQYF. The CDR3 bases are TGTGCCAGCAGTTTATTGGACGGGACAGATACGCAGTATTTT.

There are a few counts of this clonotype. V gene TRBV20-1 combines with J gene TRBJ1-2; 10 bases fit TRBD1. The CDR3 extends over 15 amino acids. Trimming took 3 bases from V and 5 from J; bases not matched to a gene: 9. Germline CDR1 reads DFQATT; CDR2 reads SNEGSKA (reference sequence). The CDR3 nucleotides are TGCAGTGCTAGTCCGGGACAGGGGATTTGGTATGGCTACACCTTC. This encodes CSASPGQGIWYGYTF.

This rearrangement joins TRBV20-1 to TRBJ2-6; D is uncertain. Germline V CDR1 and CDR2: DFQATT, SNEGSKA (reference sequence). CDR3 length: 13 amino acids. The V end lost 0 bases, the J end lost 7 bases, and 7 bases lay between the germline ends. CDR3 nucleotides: TGCAGTGCTAGAGATCTTATAGCCAACGTCCTGACTTTC. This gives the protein CSARDLIANVLTF.

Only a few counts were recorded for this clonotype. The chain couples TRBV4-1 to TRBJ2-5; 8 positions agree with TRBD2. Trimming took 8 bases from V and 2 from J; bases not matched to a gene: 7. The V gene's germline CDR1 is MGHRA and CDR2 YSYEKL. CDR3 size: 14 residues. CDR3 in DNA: TGCGCCAGCGGCACAGCGGGGGCTCAAGAGACCCAGTACTTC. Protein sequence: CASGTAGAQETQYF.

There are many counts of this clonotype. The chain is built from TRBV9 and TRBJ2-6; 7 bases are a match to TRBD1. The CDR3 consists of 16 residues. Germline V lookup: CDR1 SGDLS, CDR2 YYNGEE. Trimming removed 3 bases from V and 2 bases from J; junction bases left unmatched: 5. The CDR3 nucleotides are TGTGCCAGCAGCGATCGACAGGGAGCTGGGGCCAACGTCCTGACTTTC. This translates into CASSDRQGAGANVLTF.

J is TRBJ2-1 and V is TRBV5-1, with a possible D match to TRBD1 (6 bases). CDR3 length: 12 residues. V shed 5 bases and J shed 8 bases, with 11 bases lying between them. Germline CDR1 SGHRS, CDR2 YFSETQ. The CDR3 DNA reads TGCGCCAGCAGTACAGGGACCGATGAGCAGTTCTTC. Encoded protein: CASSTGTDEQFF. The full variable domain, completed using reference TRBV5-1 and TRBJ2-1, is KAGVTQTPRYLIKTRGQQVTLSCSPISGHRSVSWYQQTPGQGLQFLFEYFSETQRNKGNFPGRFSGRQFSNSRSEMNVSTLELGDSALYLCASSTGTDEQFFGPGTRLTVL.

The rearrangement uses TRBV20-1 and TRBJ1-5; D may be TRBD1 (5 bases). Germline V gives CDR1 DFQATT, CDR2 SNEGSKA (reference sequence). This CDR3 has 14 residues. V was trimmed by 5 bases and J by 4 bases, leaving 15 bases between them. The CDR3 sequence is CSAGWGEPNQPQHF. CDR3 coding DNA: TGCAGTGCTGGCTGGGGGGAGCCTAATCAGCCCCAGCATTTT.

In DNA form, the CDR3 reads TGTGCCAGCAGATCACTTAGCGGGAGGCCTTCCTACGAGCAGTACTTC. Residues: CASRSLSGRPSYEQYF. The V call is TRBV6-2 or TRBV6-3, the J call TRBJ2-7; 10 bases fit TRBD2. The CDR3 contains 16 residues. Germline loops: CDR1 MNHEY, CDR2 SVGEGT. J gave up 1 base and V 6 bases, and 9 bases lay outside the gene matches.

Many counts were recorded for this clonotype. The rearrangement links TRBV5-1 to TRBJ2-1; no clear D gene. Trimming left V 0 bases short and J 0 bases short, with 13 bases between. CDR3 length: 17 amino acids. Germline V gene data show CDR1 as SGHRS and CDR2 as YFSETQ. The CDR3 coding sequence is TGCGCCAGCAGCTTGGCGGTCAGGCAGAGCTCCTACAATGAGCAGTTCTTC. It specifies CASSLAVRQSSYNEQFF.

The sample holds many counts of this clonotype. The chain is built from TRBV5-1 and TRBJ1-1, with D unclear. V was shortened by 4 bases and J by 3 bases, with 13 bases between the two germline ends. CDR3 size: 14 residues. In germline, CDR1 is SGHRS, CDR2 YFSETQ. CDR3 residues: CASSTIRGDTEAFF. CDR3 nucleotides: TGCGCCAGCAGCACCATCCGTGGCGACACTGAAGCTTTCTTT.

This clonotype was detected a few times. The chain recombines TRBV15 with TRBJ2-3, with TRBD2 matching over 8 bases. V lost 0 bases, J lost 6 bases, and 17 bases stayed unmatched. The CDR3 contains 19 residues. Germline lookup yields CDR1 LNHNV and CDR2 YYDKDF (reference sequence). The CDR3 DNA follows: TGTGCCACCAGCAGAGATTCTGCGCTGACGGGATCGGGGGGGGATACGCAGTATTTT. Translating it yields CATSRDSALTGSGGDTQYF.

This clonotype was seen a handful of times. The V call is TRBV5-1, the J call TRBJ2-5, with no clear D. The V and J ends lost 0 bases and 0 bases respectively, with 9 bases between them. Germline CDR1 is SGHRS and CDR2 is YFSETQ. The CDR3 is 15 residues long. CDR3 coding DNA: TGCGCCAGCAGCTTGGCCGCACAGAACCAAGAGACCCAGTACTTC. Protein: CASSLAAQNQETQYF.

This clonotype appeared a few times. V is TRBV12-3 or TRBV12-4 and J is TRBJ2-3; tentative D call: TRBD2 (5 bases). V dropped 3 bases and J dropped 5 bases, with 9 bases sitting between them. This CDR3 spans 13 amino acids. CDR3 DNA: TGTGCCAGCAGTTTCTTTAGCGAAGATACGCAGTATTTT. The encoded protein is CASSFFSEDTQYF.

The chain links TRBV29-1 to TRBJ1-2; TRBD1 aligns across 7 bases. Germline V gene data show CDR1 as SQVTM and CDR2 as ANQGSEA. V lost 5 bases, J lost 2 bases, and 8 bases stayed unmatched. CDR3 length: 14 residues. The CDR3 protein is CSVSRQGRNYGYTF. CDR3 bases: TGCAGCGTTTCCCGACAGGGAAGGAACTATGGCTACACCTTC.

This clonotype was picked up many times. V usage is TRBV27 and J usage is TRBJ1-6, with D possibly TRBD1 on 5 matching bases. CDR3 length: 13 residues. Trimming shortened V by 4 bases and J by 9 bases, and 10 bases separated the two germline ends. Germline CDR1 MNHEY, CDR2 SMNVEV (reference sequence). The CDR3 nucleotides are TGTGCCAGCAGTTCCCCGGGGGGTTCACCCCTCCACTTT. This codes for CASSSPGGSPLHF.

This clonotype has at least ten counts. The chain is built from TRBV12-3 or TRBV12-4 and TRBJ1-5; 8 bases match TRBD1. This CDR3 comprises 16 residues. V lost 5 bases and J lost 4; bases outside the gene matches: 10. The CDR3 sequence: CASSLGADRVNQPQHF. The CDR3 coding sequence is TGTGCCAGCAGTCTCGGGGCGGACAGGGTAAATCAGCCCCAGCATTTT.

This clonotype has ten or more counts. CDR3 nucleotide sequence: TGCGCCAGCAGCTTGCGCCAGCCAACCTACGAGCAGTACTTC. Amino acids: CASSLRQPTYEQYF. The chain carries TRBV5-1 and TRBJ2-7; D gene ambiguous. This CDR3 contains 14 residues. The germline gives CDR1 SGHRS, CDR2 YFSETQ. Deletions cut 1 base from V and 2 bases from J, with 10 bases between. The complete variable domain, with remaining parts taken from reference TRBV5-1 and TRBJ2-7, reads KAGVTQTPRYLIKTRGQQVTLSCSPISGHRSVSWYQQTPGQGLQFLFEYFSETQRNKGNFPGRFSGRQFSNSRSEMNVSTLELGDSALYLCASSLRQPTYEQYFGPGTRLTVT.